The clone carrying this T cell receptor beta chain occurred many times. Its antigen is undetermined. The data belong to a study of early T cells in non-severe SARS-CoV-2 infection. Study as a whole: Sequencing used unsorted whole-blood bulk RNA, so chains lack pairing. Regarding the study as a whole: Comparison of clonotypes with VDJdb favored anti-spike CD8 responses while missing private and CD4 specificities.

The CDR3 totals 15 residues. The germline V gene encodes CDR1 SGHTA and CDR2 FQGNSA. V was shortened by 5 bases and J by 0 bases, with 11 bases between the two germline ends. Individual cDNA molecules each received unique molecular identifiers attached to them. TCRdb reprocessed the 5' RACE reads via MiXCR and lists one record per CDR3 protein. The sample records approximately 75,000 distinct CDR3 sequences, around 4.2% being singletons. The origin of this receptor is an adult who was a healthcare worker with PCR-confirmed SARS-CoV-2 infection or an uninfected control (not recorded which). The donor label of this sample is uncertain. This rearrangement joins TRBV7-2 to TRBJ2-4, with a tentative D call TRBD1 (5 bases). Sequencing was performed on whole blood, taken at baseline. The CDR3 sequence is CASSLVGVAKNIQYF. In DNA, the CDR3 is TGTGCCAGCAGCCTCGTAGGGGTAGCCAAAAACATTCAGTACTTC.